These 27 T cell receptor beta chains came from one sample sequenced in a study of cytomegalovirus exposure and HLA in healthy donors (dated by TCRdb to about 2017). Libraries were constructed by the immunoSEQ multiplex PCR assay. A mixture of 60 forward primers for TCR Vbeta segments and 13 reverse primers for TCR Jbeta segments was used in the multiplex PCR. TCRdb retrieved this table from immuneACCESS and kept in-frame rearrangements only. Not all clones are present; in checked studies, unresolved V genes account for under half, and no reason is known for the remainder. Recorded for this sample are fewer than 200,000 clones; roughly 87% of them occurred a single time. 0.2% to 0.3% of the sample is held by the ten biggest clonotypes. Sequenced sample: PBMCs. The source of these receptors is a girl in the first two years of life in good health and CMV-seronegative.

The J gene is TRBJ2-7, the V gene TRBV19; 14 nucleotides line up with TRBD2. Germline V gives CDR1 LNHDA, CDR2 SQIVND (reference sequence). The ends lost 1 base at V and 6 bases at J; junction bases unmatched: 8. This CDR3 has 17 residues. In DNA, the CDR3 is TGTGCCAGTAGTATAGTCGGGGGACTAGCGGGAGCAATCGAGCAGTACTTC. The encoded protein is CASSIVGGLAGAIEQYF.

The chain recombines TRBV5-4 with TRBJ2-3, with D possibly being TRBD2 (5 bases). From germline, CDR1 is SGHNT and CDR2 YYREEE (reference sequence). V was pared by 3 bases and J by 2 bases, with 13 bases between. The CDR3 covers 15 residues. The CDR3 loop is CASSYGGSNTDTQYF. CDR3 sequence (DNA): TGTGCCAGCAGCTACGGTGGGAGCAACACAGATACGCAGTATTTT.

This rearrangement joins TRBV9 to TRBJ2-7; 7 bases are a match to TRBD1. The V gene's germline CDR1 is SGDLS and CDR2 YYNGEE. The CDR3 is 14 amino acids. The V and J ends lost 3 bases and 5 bases, in that order; junction bases with no gene match: 8. The DNA of the CDR3 is TGTGCCAGCAGCGCACAGGGGTTTGGAAACGAGCAGTACTTC. This sequence encodes CASSAQGFGNEQYF.

V is TRBV19 and J is TRBJ1-2; TRBD1 matches at 7 bases. This CDR3 comprises 15 residues. Germline values: CDR1 LNHDA, CDR2 SQIVND (reference sequence). With V trimmed by 0 bases and J by 8 bases, 9 bases remained unmatched. CDR3 loop: CASSIDLTGAHGYTF. DNA for the CDR3: TGTGCCAGTAGTATAGATCTTACAGGGGCGCACGGCTACACCTTC.

The chain joins TRBV29-1 to TRBJ2-1, with D perhaps TRBD2 (5 bases). The CDR3 length is 15 residues. V lost 0 bases and J lost 6, with 15 bases in between. The germline CDR1 and CDR2 sequences are SQVTM and ANQGSEA. The CDR3 region is CSVEDLLAGSNEQFF. CDR3 DNA sequence: TGCAGCGTTGAAGATCTTCTCGCGGGCAGCAATGAGCAGTTCTTC.

The chain uses TRBV5-6 and TRBJ2-5; TRBD1 matches 7 bases. Germline values: CDR1 SGHDT, CDR2 YYEEEE. This CDR3 is built from 14 residues. The trim removed 4 bases at V and 4 bases at J, leaving 7 bases unmatched. CDR3 region: CASSPDPGGETQYF. In nucleotides, the CDR3 is TGTGCCAGCAGCCCCGATCCAGGGGGAGAGACCCAGTACTTC.

The chain uses TRBV2 and TRBJ2-2; D may be TRBD2 (5 bases). The CDR3 has 15 residues. V was shortened by 4 bases and J by 1 base, with 10 bases between the two germline ends. CDR1 and CDR2 (germline): SNHLY, FYNNEI. CDR3 protein: CASSVSGGNTGELFF. The DNA of the CDR3 is TGTGCCAGCAGTGTAAGCGGAGGGAACACCGGGGAGCTGTTTTTT.

CDR3: CASSQGVSSGRLETQYF. As DNA, the CDR3 is TGTGCCAGCAGCCAGGGGGTCTCTAGCGGGAGGCTGGAGACCCAGTACTTC. The chain carries TRBV7-6 and TRBJ2-5; 11 bases are shared with TRBD2. Germline values: CDR1 SGHVS, CDR2 FNYEAQ. There are 17 residues in the CDR3. V lost 5 bases to trimming and J lost 5 bases; unmatched junction nucleotides: 13.

This clone was seen only once. The rearrangement joins TRBV9 to TRBJ1-1; D is possibly TRBD1 (5 bases). CDR1 and CDR2 (germline): SGDLS, YYNGEE. The CDR3 spans 13 residues. Trimming took 2 bases from V and 5 from J, leaving 10 bases between them. CDR3 region: CASSVDSSTEAFF. Here the CDR3 DNA reads TGTGCCAGCAGCGTTGACAGTTCAACTGAAGCTTTCTTT.

The chain employs TRBV7-6 and TRBJ2-3, with TRBD1 identical over 7 bases. In germline, CDR1 is SGHVS, CDR2 FNYEAQ. The CDR3 covers 14 residues. Trimming took 6 bases from V and 5 from J; bases not matched to a gene: 8. The CDR3 loop is CASRRRQGEDTQYF. The CDR3 DNA follows: TGTGCCAGCAGACGTCGACAGGGTGAAGATACGCAGTATTTT.

The chain links TRBV5-4 to TRBJ2-3, with D possibly being TRBD2 (5 bases). The CDR3 contains 17 residues. V dropped 1 base and J dropped 6 bases, with 21 bases sitting between them. The germline V gene has CDR1 SGHNT and CDR2 YYREEE (reference sequence). The CDR3, as DNA: TGTGCCAGCAGCTTGTCGGGGTTACTCCTCGGGCGGGATACGCAGTATTTT. Residues: CASSLSGLLLGRDTQYF.

The chain combines TRBV5-8 with TRBJ2-1; D remains ambiguous. This CDR3 comprises 14 residues. Deletions cut 4 bases from V and 4 bases from J, with 12 bases between. Germline assignment: CDR1 SGHTS and CDR2 YDEGEE. The CDR3: CASSLPGIYNEQFF. CDR3 DNA sequence: TGTGCCAGCAGCCTCCCGGGTATTTACAATGAGCAGTTCTTC.

The CDR3 loop is CASSEGQYNSPLHF. CDR3 in DNA: TGTGCCAGCAGTGAGGGACAGTATAATTCACCCCTCCACTTT. The genes are TRBV25-1 and TRBJ1-6, with 7 bases that match TRBD1. V was pared by 3 bases and J by 4 bases, with 0 bases of the junction left unmatched. The CDR3 is 14 amino acids. CDR1 is MGHDK, CDR2 SYGVNS, per germline.

This chain uses TRBV6-5 with TRBJ2-3; TRBD2 agrees at 8 bases. CDR1 and CDR2 (germline): MNHEY, SVGAGI. The ends lost 2 bases at V and 3 bases at J; junction bases unmatched: 7. The CDR3 is made up of 16 amino acids. CDR3 amino acids: CASSYGAGDYTDTQYF. CDR3 DNA sequence: TGTGCCAGCAGTTACGGAGCGGGGGACTATACAGATACGCAGTATTTT.

V and J are TRBV7-2 and TRBJ2-1; 12 bases map to TRBD2. V lost 1 base and J lost 9; bases outside the gene matches: 10. The CDR3 has 17 amino acids. Germline CDR1 is SGHTA and CDR2 is FQGNSA. CDR3 loop: CASSLVLAGGPFREQFF. In DNA form, the CDR3 reads TGTGCCAGCAGCTTAGTTCTAGCGGGGGGGCCTTTTCGTGAGCAGTTCTTC.

This rearrangement joins TRBV13 to TRBJ1-6, with TRBD1 identical over 7 bases. This CDR3 comprises 15 residues. V gave up 2 bases and J gave up 10 bases; unmatched junction bases: 8. Germline V lookup: CDR1 PRHDT, CDR2 FYEKMQ (reference sequence). The DNA for the CDR3 is TGTGCCAGCAGCTTAAGCGACAGGGAATTATCACCCCTCCACTTT. Encoded protein: CASSLSDRELSPLHF.

The chain links TRBV19 to TRBJ1-2; 7 positions match TRBD1. Germline lookup yields CDR1 LNHDA and CDR2 SQIVND (reference sequence). The V gene end was trimmed by 7 bases and the J gene end by 4 bases; junction bases not matched to a gene: 9. The CDR3 loop spans 14 amino acids. CDR3 sequence: CASIRRGEGYGYTF. The CDR3 DNA sequence: TGTGCCAGTATTCGCAGGGGGGAAGGCTATGGCTACACCTTC.

This chain links TRBV4-1 with TRBJ2-1, with no clear D. Trimming removed 6 bases at V and 2 bases at J, with 14 bases between. Germline values: CDR1 MGHRA, CDR2 YSYEKL. The CDR3 spans 15 residues. DNA for the CDR3: TGCGCCAGCAGGTTTGCCCCTACCCCCTACAATGAGCAGTTCTTC. This encodes CASRFAPTPYNEQFF.

In this sample, this clone turned up a few times. This rearrangement joins TRBV2 to TRBJ2-4; TRBD2 matches 9 bases. This CDR3 comprises 15 residues. V was pared by 3 bases and J by 5 bases, with 5 bases of the junction left unmatched. The V gene's germline CDR1 is SNHLY and CDR2 FYNNEI. CDR3 region: CASSEVAGVENIQYF. CDR3 DNA sequence: TGTGCCAGCAGTGAGGTAGCGGGGGTCGAAAACATTCAGTACTTC.

This clone was recorded once. The chain recombines TRBV30 with TRBJ2-4, with D tentatively TRBD1 (6 bases). The CDR3 runs 15 residues. The V end was cut by 4 bases, the J end by 0 bases, with 13 bases between. CDR1 is GTSNPN and CDR2 is SVGIG in the germline V gene (reference sequence). The CDR3 loop reads CAWNRESLAKNIQYF. The CDR3 DNA follows: TGTGCCTGGAACAGGGAGAGTTTAGCCAAAAACATTCAGTACTTC.

CDR3 DNA: TGTGCCAGCACCGATCAGGGGGTAAACACCGGGGAGCTGTTTTTT. Translation gives CASTDQGVNTGELFF. This rearrangement joins TRBV19 to TRBJ2-2, with 7 bases lining up with TRBD1. The germline gives CDR1 LNHDA, CDR2 SQIVND (reference sequence). V lost 9 bases to trimming and J lost 2 bases; unmatched junction nucleotides: 9. The CDR3 covers 15 residues.

The chain couples TRBV21-1 to TRBJ1-2. TRBV21-1 is assigned pseudogene status. The CDR3 runs to 15 residues. The CDR3 sequence: CASSKGWPGGGGYTF. The CDR3 coding sequence is TGTGCCAGCAGCAAAGGGTGGCCAGGAGGAGGCGGCTACACCTTC.

The chain couples TRBV6-1 to TRBJ1-2; 10 bases are a match to TRBD1. J gave up 1 base and V 6 bases, and 2 bases lay outside the gene matches. This CDR3 region has 14 residues. Germline V lookup: CDR1 MNHNS, CDR2 SASEGT. The CDR3 sequence is CASRRDRGNYGYTF. The CDR3 nucleotides read TGTGCCAGCAGGAGGGACAGGGGTAACTATGGCTACACCTTC.

V usage is TRBV11-2 and J usage is TRBJ2-5; maybe TRBD2 (5 bases). The CDR3 sequence is 14 residues long. Looked up from germline, CDR1 is SGHAT and CDR2 is FQNNGV. Trimming cost V 0 bases and J 7 bases, with 12 bases left between them. In DNA form, the CDR3 reads TGTGCCAGCAGCTTAGAAGGGCCCGCGGGGACCCAGTACTTC. Its protein is CASSLEGPAGTQYF.

The V call is TRBV2, the J call TRBJ2-5; D is possibly TRBD1 (5 bases). Germline V CDR1 and CDR2: SNHLY, FYNNEI. V lost 6 bases and J 3 bases, leaving 14 bases between the germline ends. The CDR3 is 14 residues long. This CDR3 reads CASSHPDRKETQYF. Written as DNA, the CDR3 is TGTGCCAGCAGCCACCCCGACAGAAAAGAGACCCAGTACTTC.

The V gene is TRBV7-9, the J gene TRBJ1-2; no clear D gene. Germline CDR1 and CDR2: SEHNR and FQNEAQ (reference sequence). Trimming took off 2 bases at V and 0 bases at J, with 10 bases between the two ends. This CDR3 has 15 residues. CDR3 loop: CASSLKPRANYGYTF. For the CDR3, the DNA is TGTGCCAGCAGCTTAAAGCCGAGAGCTAACTATGGCTACACCTTC.

This clone showed up just once. This chain connects TRBV27 to TRBJ1-2; 9 nucleotides match TRBD1. Germline lookup yields CDR1 MNHEY and CDR2 SMNVEV (reference sequence). This CDR3 has 14 residues. V gave up 5 bases and J gave up 4 bases; unmatched junction bases: 5. CDR3 in amino acids: CASSPRDRAYGYTF. CDR3 sequence (DNA): TGTGCCAGCAGTCCCCGGGACAGGGCCTATGGCTACACCTTC.